This T cell receptor (beta chain) was captured by sequencing in a study of beta chain features in type 1 diabetes. For the study at large: Patients and healthy donors were similar in age, gender and cell yields. General observations from the study: Across patients, naive, central memory and Treg TCRB repertoires exhibited apparently greater similarity than was observed across healthy donors. Junctions at VDJ sites from type 1 diabetes patients had fewer insertions and more deletions. The study found moderately but significantly shorter TCRB CDR3s in all four CD4+ subsets of Type 1 diabetes patients.

Investigators reverse transcribed all isolated RNA, so they sequenced expressed TCRB transcripts. Produced via immunoSEQ multiplex PCR; TCRdb's table is partial and in-frame only. The sample yields some 300,000 clones, about 7.8% seen once. For this clone: The antigen is undetermined.

Per the germline V gene, CDR1 is SGHTA and CDR2 is FQGNSA. This CDR3 region has 14 residues. Trimming took off 2 bases at V and 6 bases at J, with 14 bases between the two ends. V is TRBV7-2 and J is TRBJ2-7; TRBD2 is a possible D gene (6 bases). This clonotype was obtained from a woman under 30 in good health. The sequencing input was central memory CD4+ T cells from blood. This CDR3 reads CASSLRSGVGEQYF. The CDR3 DNA follows: TGTGCCAGCAGCTTACGGTCGGGAGTAGGCGAGCAGTACTTC.